The 17 T cell receptor beta chains below were found in one sample sequenced in a study of blood T cell repertoires in COVID-19. Profiled with immunoSEQ multiplex PCR; TCRdb holds only in-frame clones, not every one. Found here are about 48,000 clones, around 85% of them singletons; the top ten hold 5% to 7%. Specimen: peripheral blood. The source is a woman aged 55-75 years with acute or convalescent COVID-19.

This rearrangement joins TRBV4-1 to TRBJ2-7; 8 nucleotides match TRBD1. The CDR3 runs 13 residues. In germline, CDR1 is MGHRA, CDR2 YSYEKL. J gave up 6 bases and V 3 bases, and 4 bases lay outside the gene matches. DNA for the CDR3: TGCGCCAGCAGCCATCCCAGGGGGCGCGAGCAGTACTTC. This gives the protein CASSHPRGREQYF.

This clone occurred many times. CDR3 sequence reads: CASSSGHDAQETQYF. The CDR3 DNA sequence: TGCGCCAGCAGCTCTGGACACGACGCCCAAGAGACCCAGTACTTC. The chain carries TRBV5-1 and TRBJ2-5; TRBD1 might be the D (5 bases). The CDR3 is 15 residues long. The V gene's germline CDR1 is SGHRS and CDR2 YFSETQ. Trimming took off 3 bases at V and 1 base at J, with 13 bases between the two ends. Together with reference TRBV5-1 and TRBJ2-5, the CDR3 gives the full variable domain: KAGVTQTPRYLIKTRGQQVTLSCSPISGHRSVSWYQQTPGQGLQFLFEYFSETQRNKGNFPGRFSGRQFSNSRSEMNVSTLELGDSALYLCASSSGHDAQETQYFGPGTRLLVL.

There are a few counts of this clone. The rearrangement uses TRBV9 and TRBJ2-1; 10 bases fit TRBD2. Germline V gives CDR1 SGDLS, CDR2 YYNGEE. V lost 3 bases to trimming and J lost 9 bases; unmatched junction nucleotides: 12. This CDR3 is built from 16 residues. CDR3 sequence reads: CASSDRAGGVYGEQFF. In DNA, the CDR3 is TGTGCCAGCAGCGACCGAGCGGGGGGGGTATATGGTGAGCAGTTCTTC.

The chain links TRBV6-5 to TRBJ1-6; 8 bases align to TRBD1. Germline assignment: CDR1 MNHEY and CDR2 SVGAGI. The CDR3 is made up of 14 amino acids. Germline trimming cut 7 bases from V and 9 bases from J; bases unmatched to any gene: 8. DNA for the CDR3: TGTGCCAGCACCATGCAGGGGGCAGTTTCACCCCTCCACTTT. Its protein is CASTMQGAVSPLHF.

This clone was detected only once. The chain couples TRBV30 to TRBJ2-2, with D maybe TRBD2 (6 bases). The CDR3 sequence is 15 residues long. Looked up from germline, CDR1 is GTSNPN and CDR2 is SVGIG (reference sequence). Trimming removed 0 bases at V and 6 bases at J, with 14 bases between. The CDR3 is CAWSVQLGEAGELFF. DNA for the CDR3: TGTGCCTGGAGTGTACAACTAGGGGAGGCCGGGGAGCTGTTTTTT.

This clone occurred a few times. J is TRBJ2-1 and V is TRBV3-1 (or the pseudogene TRBV3-2); no reliable D call. The CDR3 totals 11 residues. The V gene lost 4 bases and the J gene lost 9 bases, with 7 bases spanning the gap. Germline CDR1 is LGHDT and CDR2 is YNNKEL (reference sequence). The CDR3, as DNA: TGTGCCAGCAGCCTTAGTGTTGAGCAGTTCTTC. It encodes CASSLSVEQFF.

This clone was seen once. The V call is TRBV18, the J call TRBJ2-6; the D is unclear. Trimming removed 1 base from V and 0 bases from J, with 13 bases in between. This CDR3 has 18 residues. Germline V gene data show CDR1 as KGHSH and CDR2 as LQKENI. CDR3 sequence: CASSPLGPMNSGANVLTF. Here the CDR3 DNA reads TGTGCCAGCTCACCACTGGGCCCAATGAACTCTGGGGCCAACGTCCTGACTTTC.

V gene TRBV7-3 combines with J gene TRBJ2-6; D gene uncertain. This CDR3 has 15 amino acids. In germline, CDR1 is SGHTA, CDR2 FQGTGA. Trimming took 5 bases from V and 0 from J, leaving 8 bases between them. DNA for the CDR3: TGTGCCAGCAGCCCAGATAACTCTGGGGCCAACGTCCTGACTTTC. Its protein product is CASSPDNSGANVLTF.

The rearrangement joins TRBV30 to TRBJ2-7; the D is unclear. Germline V gives CDR1 GTSNPN, CDR2 SVGIG (reference sequence). V lost 2 bases to trimming and J lost 1 base, with 3 bases between them. The CDR3 has 11 amino acids. In nucleotides, the CDR3 is TGTGCCTGGAGTCCTTCCTACGAGCAGTACTTC. It encodes CAWSPSYEQYF.

The CDR3 sequence: CASSLFSAGSQFYEQYF. DNA of the CDR3: TGTGCCAGCAGTCTCTTTTCGGCGGGGTCTCAATTCTACGAGCAGTACTTC. This chain links TRBV6-2 or TRBV6-3 with TRBJ2-7, with a tentative D call TRBD2 (6 bases). Between the trimmed V and J ends, which lost 5 bases and 3 bases, there was a span of 23 bases. The CDR3 runs to 17 residues. Germline assignment: CDR1 MNHEY and CDR2 SVGEGT.

The chain joins TRBV13 to TRBJ1-1; D uncertain. This CDR3 is 13 amino acids long. Germline V lookup: CDR1 PRHDT, CDR2 FYEKMQ (reference sequence). Trimming removed 3 bases at V and 5 bases at J, with 10 bases between. This CDR3 is CASSFGGDTEAFF. Written as DNA, the CDR3 is TGTGCCAGCAGCTTCGGCGGAGATACTGAAGCTTTCTTT.

The rearrangement joins TRBV4-3 to TRBJ2-1; tentative D call: TRBD2 (6 bases). This CDR3 is built from 16 residues. Germline values: CDR1 LGHNA, CDR2 YSLEER. Trimming cost V 4 bases and J 0 bases, with 13 bases left between them. The CDR3 is CASSLQSSGSYNEQFF. The CDR3 coding sequence is TGCGCCAGCAGCCTCCAGAGTAGCGGCTCCTACAATGAGCAGTTCTTC.

This clone was observed a handful of times. V gene TRBV10-3 combines with J gene TRBJ2-7; no reliable D call. V gave up 6 bases and J gave up 2 bases, with 11 bases separating them. Germline CDR1 ENHRY, CDR2 SYGVKD. The CDR3 runs to 13 residues. The CDR3 DNA follows: TGTGCCATCAGAGGAGACTCCCCCTACGAGCAGTACTTC. It translates to CAIRGDSPYEQYF.

This sequence joins TRBV7-3 and TRBJ2-5; a possible D gene is TRBD1 (6 bases). Deletions cut 4 bases from V and 7 bases from J, with 25 bases between. The CDR3 spans 17 residues. Looked up from germline, CDR1 is SGHTA and CDR2 is FQGTGA. The CDR3 nucleotides are TGTGCCAGCAGCTCCAGGACAGACGAACCACCCGACGGGACCCAGTACTTC. It translates to CASSSRTDEPPDGTQYF.

The chain joins TRBV2 to TRBJ1-6; D gene ambiguous. Germline V gives CDR1 SNHLY, CDR2 FYNNEI. This CDR3 spans 13 amino acids. V lost 3 bases, J lost 5 bases, and 5 bases lay in between. CDR3 sequence (DNA): TGTGCCAGCAGTGAGACTCATAATTCACCCCTCCACTTT. It is translated as CASSETHNSPLHF.

This chain connects TRBV7-2 to TRBJ2-1; TRBD2 aligns across 12 bases. Germline lookup yields CDR1 SGHTA and CDR2 FQGNSA. The CDR3 contains 18 residues. Trimming removed 0 bases from V and 9 bases from J; junction bases left unmatched: 12. CDR3 in amino acids: CASSLAFRGSSGRAEQFF. As DNA, the CDR3 is TGTGCCAGCAGCTTAGCGTTCAGAGGGTCTAGCGGGAGGGCTGAGCAGTTCTTC.

The chain couples TRBV2 to TRBJ2-1, with D unclear. The CDR3 totals 14 residues. The V end lost 2 bases, the J end lost 3 bases, and 8 bases lay between the germline ends. Germline CDR1 and CDR2: SNHLY and FYNNEI. The CDR3 region has the DNA TGTGCCAGCAGTGAACGGTCTATCTACAATGAGCAGTTCTTC. It encodes CASSERSIYNEQFF. Combining the CDR3 with reference TRBV2 and TRBJ2-1 gives the whole variable domain EPEVTQTPSHQVTQMGQEVILRCVPISNHLYFYWYRQILGQKVEFLVSFYNNEISEKSEIFDDQFSVERPDGSNFTLKIRSTKLEDSAMYFCASSERSIYNEQFFGPGTRLTVL.